These 13 T cell receptor beta chains were sequenced from one sample in a study of T cells after yellow fever vaccination. TCRdb redid the calling of the 5' RACE reads with MiXCR, one entry per CDR3 protein. This repertoire shows hundreds of thousands of distinct CDR3 sequences, over 8% found once; its top ten account for roughly 17%. The sequencing used PBMCs, collected on the day of the first yellow fever vaccination. The receptors derive from a man aged 18 to 35 who received the YFV17D yellow fever vaccine.

A few counts support this clonotype. This sequence joins TRBV6-5 and TRBJ2-7, with D possibly being TRBD2 (6 bases). V was cut by 0 bases and J by 3 bases, with 12 bases left in between. The CDR3 is 15 amino acids. The germline CDR1 and CDR2 sequences are MNHEY and SVGAGI. Here the CDR3 DNA reads TGTGCCAGCAGTTACTCTACAGTGGGAGGCTACGAGCAGTACTTC. It specifies CASSYSTVGGYEQYF.

This clonotype occurred many times. The V call is TRBV7-9, the J call TRBJ2-3, with D perhaps TRBD2 (5 bases). CDR3 length: 17 residues. The V and J ends lost 1 base and 4 bases respectively, with 18 bases between them. Germline CDR1 and CDR2: SEHNR and FQNEAQ (reference sequence). CDR3 coding DNA: TGTGCCAGCAGCTTAGGTTGGAGCCTTCCAGCGGCAGATACGCAGTATTTT. Encoded protein: CASSLGWSLPAADTQYF. Together with reference TRBV7-9 and TRBJ2-3, the CDR3 gives the full variable domain: DTGVSQNPRHKITKRGQNVTFRCDPISEHNRLYWYRQTLGQGPEFLTYFQNEAQLEKSRLLSDRFSAERPKGSFSTLEIQRTEQGDSAMYLCASSLGWSLPAADTQYFGPGTRLTVL.

This clonotype was seen only a few times. The rearrangement uses TRBV4-3 and TRBJ1-1; D gene ambiguous. Germline CDR1 reads LGHNA; CDR2 reads YSLEER. Trimming pared 3 bases from V and 1 base from J, leaving 12 bases between. This CDR3 contains 15 residues. CDR3 bases: TGCGCCAGCAGCCAGATGGGGTCCGGGAACACTGAAGCTTTCTTT. This translates into CASSQMGSGNTEAFF.

This chain connects TRBV4-3 to TRBJ1-5; TRBD1 is a possible D gene (6 bases). Germline loops: CDR1 LGHNA, CDR2 YSLEER. CDR3 length: 16 amino acids. V lost 1 base, J lost 6 bases, and 16 bases lay in between. CDR3 amino acids: CASSQGHREWSQPQHF. The CDR3 coding sequence is TGCGCCAGCAGCCAAGGACACAGGGAGTGGAGTCAGCCCCAGCATTTT.

This clonotype has at least ten counts. CDR3 coding DNA: TGCGCCAGCAGCTTAGGGAATGTACTGGCGGATACGCAGTATTTT. Translated: CASSLGNVLADTQYF. The rearrangement joins TRBV5-1 to TRBJ2-3, with D uncertain. Germline assignment: CDR1 SGHRS and CDR2 YFSETQ. The CDR3 runs 15 residues. With 2 bases removed from V and 6 bases from J, the gap between germline ends came to 16 bases.

This clonotype showed up many times. The rearrangement links TRBV10-2 to TRBJ2-3; 7 positions match TRBD2. V was pared by 3 bases and J by 3 bases, with 3 bases of the junction left unmatched. CDR1 and CDR2 from the germline V gene are WSHSY and SAAADI. The CDR3 has 14 amino acids. CDR3 protein: CASSDGGRTDTQYF. DNA for the CDR3: TGCGCCAGCAGTGACGGGGGGAGGACAGATACGCAGTATTTT.

This clonotype has a handful of counts. The V and J genes are TRBV5-4 and TRBJ2-1, with 11 bases fitting TRBD2. The V segment lost 0 bases and the J segment 7 bases; nucleotides outside the gene matches: 3. Germline-derived CDR1 and CDR2 are SGHNT and YYREEE (reference sequence). The CDR3 extends over 15 amino acids. The CDR3 sequence: CASSLGSGGANEQFF. The CDR3 bases are TGTGCCAGCAGCTTGGGTAGCGGGGGGGCGAATGAGCAGTTCTTC.

There are a few counts of this clonotype. This rearrangement joins TRBV19 to TRBJ2-2; D not resolved. This CDR3 comprises 14 residues. V was cut by 3 bases and J by 6 bases, with 11 bases left in between. Germline V gives CDR1 LNHDA, CDR2 SQIVND (reference sequence). The CDR3 sequence: CASSISGFPGELFF. CDR3 in DNA: TGTGCCAGTAGTATCTCCGGGTTCCCCGGGGAGCTGTTTTTT.

The rearrangement uses TRBV5-4 and TRBJ2-3; D tentatively fits TRBD1 or TRBD2 (5 bases each). The germline gives CDR1 SGHNT, CDR2 YYREEE (reference sequence). CDR3 length: 14 residues. V was shortened by 4 bases and J by 5 bases, with 14 bases between the two germline ends. The CDR3 loop reads CASSLGTEKDTQYF. Here the CDR3 DNA reads TGTGCCAGCAGCCTCGGGACGGAGAAAGATACGCAGTATTTT.

The V call is TRBV5-1, the J call TRBJ1-2; D not resolved. The V gene's germline CDR1 is SGHRS and CDR2 YFSETQ. Deletions cut 1 base from V and 6 bases from J, with 7 bases between. The CDR3 has 12 residues. The CDR3 protein is CASSLWGDGYTF. The CDR3 DNA follows: TGCGCCAGCAGCTTGTGGGGTGATGGCTACACCTTC.

This clonotype showed up many times. The chain recombines TRBV20-1 with TRBJ2-2; D remains unclear. The V and J ends lost 5 bases and 0 bases respectively, with 7 bases between them. Looked up from germline, CDR1 is DFQATT and CDR2 is SNEGSKA (reference sequence). The CDR3 length is 13 residues. The DNA for the CDR3 is TGCAGTGCTCCTCAGCCGAACACCGGGGAGCTGTTTTTT. Residues: CSAPQPNTGELFF.

The chain carries TRBV7-2 and TRBJ1-1, with D possibly TRBD1 on 6 matching bases. V gave up 5 bases and J gave up 4 bases, with 17 bases separating them. Germline lookup yields CDR1 SGHTA and CDR2 FQGNSA. The length of the CDR3 is 15 residues. The CDR3 spells CASSPRQVLGTEAFF. The CDR3 DNA is TGTGCCAGCAGCCCCCGACAGGTGCTGGGCACTGAAGCTTTCTTT. Together with reference TRBV7-2 and TRBJ1-1, the CDR3 gives the full variable domain: GAGVSQSPSNKVTEKGKDVELRCDPISGHTALYWYRQSLGQGLEFLIYFQGNSAPDKSGLPSDRFSAERTGGSVSTLTIQRTQQEDSAVYLCASSPRQVLGTEAFFGQGTRLTVV.

The chain couples TRBV6-1 to TRBJ2-7; D gene unclear. CDR1 MNHNS and CDR2 SASEGT come from the germline V gene. The CDR3 totals 13 residues. V was shortened by 3 bases and J by 7 bases, with 13 bases between the two germline ends. CDR3 DNA: TGTGCCAGCAGTGATTTCCATCCCGGGGAGCAGTACTTC. It encodes CASSDFHPGEQYF.